Below are 22 T cell receptor beta chains sequenced from a single sample in a study of cytomegalovirus exposure and HLA in healthy donors. The data were produced by immunoSEQ multiplex PCR, yet TCRdb's version contains in-frame clones alone and is incomplete. The repertoire consists of roughly 120,000 clones, with 88% occurring once and the leading ten covering about 6%. The sequenced sample consisted of PBMCs. Source of these receptors: a woman aged 18-29 years in good health and CMV-seropositive.

The chain carries TRBV4-1 and TRBJ2-7; tentatively, D is TRBD2 (6 bases). Germline V CDR1 and CDR2: MGHRA, YSYEKL. V was shortened by 5 bases and J by 3 bases, with 11 bases between the two germline ends. The CDR3 loop spans 13 amino acids. DNA for the CDR3: TGCGCCAGCAGCGGGTTTAGCGGCTACGAGCAGTACTTC. It specifies CASSGFSGYEQYF.

The gene calls are TRBV2 and TRBJ1-5, with TRBD1 matching over 10 bases. The CDR3 totals 15 residues. V lost 6 bases, J lost 0 bases, and 2 bases stayed unmatched. CDR1 is SNHLY and CDR2 is FYNNEI in the germline V gene. CDR3 sequence: CASSRTGGSNQPQHF. The CDR3 nucleotides read TGTGCCAGCAGCAGGACAGGGGGTAGCAATCAGCCCCAGCATTTT.

V and J are TRBV5-1 and TRBJ2-7; TRBD2 aligns across 10 bases. V trimming: 1 base; J trimming: 6 bases; junction bases outside the gene matches: 7. This CDR3 contains 15 residues. Per the germline V gene, CDR1 is SGHRS and CDR2 is YFSETQ. For the CDR3, the DNA is TGCGCCAGCAGCTTGATGAGCGGGAGGGCCGGCGAGCAGTACTTC. Its protein product is CASSLMSGRAGEQYF. Filled out from reference TRBV5-1 and TRBJ2-7, the complete variable domain reads KAGVTQTPRYLIKTRGQQVTLSCSPISGHRSVSWYQQTPGQGLQFLFEYFSETQRNKGNFPGRFSGRQFSNSRSEMNVSTLELGDSALYLCASSLMSGRAGEQYFGPGTRLTVT.

This clone was observed a single time. The chain uses TRBV2 and TRBJ2-5; 8 nucleotides match TRBD1. Trimming removed 4 bases from V and 3 bases from J; junction bases left unmatched: 7. Germline CDR1 is SNHLY and CDR2 is FYNNEI. The CDR3 length is 15 residues. The CDR3 region is CASSVGPGGKETQYF. The CDR3 bases are TGTGCCAGCAGTGTAGGGCCAGGGGGCAAAGAGACCCAGTACTTC.

The chain carries TRBV5-1 and TRBJ2-1; 9 bases are a match to TRBD2. Unmatched junction bases numbered 6, after V lost 2 bases and J lost 6 bases. Germline V gene lookup returns CDR1 SGHRS and CDR2 YFSETQ. CDR3 length: 15 residues. The CDR3 DNA sequence: TGCGCCAGCAGCTTATCGCGGGGGGGGGTCAATGAGCAGTTCTTC. Translated: CASSLSRGGVNEQFF.

This chain uses TRBV11-2 with TRBJ2-7; D not resolved. Trimming took 2 bases from V and 6 from J, leaving 17 bases between them. CDR1 and CDR2 from the germline V gene are SGHAT and FQNNGV. This CDR3 region has 15 residues. The CDR3 region has the DNA TGTGCCAGCAGCTTACAGCGCGGCGGAAGTCCCGAGCAGTACTTC. It codes for CASSLQRGGSPEQYF.

This clone was detected a few times. The chain has TRBV5-1 and TRBJ1-2; 9 bases match TRBD1. There are 15 residues in the CDR3. The germline CDR1 and CDR2 sequences are SGHRS and YFSETQ. V lost 0 bases and J lost 10; bases outside the gene matches: 10. CDR3 amino acids: CASSLEGTGSLLYTF. The DNA of the CDR3 is TGCGCCAGCAGCTTGGAAGGGACAGGGAGCCTCCTCTACACCTTC.

DNA for the CDR3: TGTGCCAGCAGCTCGACTAGCGGGGGGGCAGATACGCAGTATTTT. Its translation is CASSSTSGGADTQYF. This rearrangement joins TRBV11-2 to TRBJ2-3, with 14 bases aligning to TRBD2. The CDR3 has 15 amino acids. CDR1 is SGHAT, CDR2 FQNNGV, per germline. V gave up 4 bases and J gave up 4 bases; unmatched junction bases: 1.

This chain links TRBV5-1 with TRBJ2-3; TRBD1 aligns across 8 bases. The CDR3 contains 14 residues. CDR1 SGHRS and CDR2 YFSETQ come from the germline V gene. V was pared by 5 bases and J by 4 bases, with 6 bases of the junction left unmatched. CDR3 protein: CASRTDRAPDTQYF. The CDR3 coding sequence is TGCGCCAGCAGGACGGACAGGGCGCCAGATACGCAGTATTTT.

V and J are TRBV27 and TRBJ1-1; D is ambiguous. The germline CDR1 and CDR2 sequences are MNHEY and SMNVEV (reference sequence). The ends were cut back, 1 base at V and 1 base at J, with 10 bases in the middle. The CDR3 is 15 residues long. The CDR3, as DNA: TGTGCCAGCAGTTTATGGGCCACAGCGAACACTGAAGCTTTCTTT. This sequence encodes CASSLWATANTEAFF.

This chain links TRBV28 with TRBJ2-7, with D unresolved. The germline CDR1 and CDR2 sequences are MDHEN and SYDVKM. Trimming left V 6 bases short and J 2 bases short, with 11 bases between. CDR3 length: 13 residues. The CDR3 loop reads CASSSNMAYEQYF. Here the CDR3 DNA reads TGTGCCAGCAGCTCCAACATGGCCTACGAGCAGTACTTC.

Worth noting for this clone: The sample holds other DNA sequences that translate to the same CDR3. The chain recombines TRBV5-1 with TRBJ1-1, with 8 bases aligning to TRBD1. With 0 bases clipped from V and 1 base from J, the junction kept 2 bases outside the gene matches. Germline assignment: CDR1 SGHRS and CDR2 YFSETQ. The CDR3 is made up of 15 amino acids. CDR3 nucleotide sequence: TGCGCCAGCAGCTTGGCTGGGACAGGGAACACTGAAGCTTTCTTT. Protein sequence: CASSLAGTGNTEAFF.

This chain uses TRBV11-2 with TRBJ2-1; TRBD2 matches at 14 bases. In germline, CDR1 is SGHAT, CDR2 FQNNGV. After removal of 6 bases from V and 1 base from J, the junction contained 11 bases not matched to a gene. The CDR3 is 19 residues long. The CDR3 region is CASSHKGTSGSQSYNEQFF. As DNA, the CDR3 is TGTGCCAGCAGTCACAAGGGGACTAGCGGGAGTCAGTCCTACAATGAGCAGTTCTTC.

J is TRBJ1-2 and V is TRBV7-3; D perhaps matches TRBD1 (6 bases). The germline V gene has CDR1 SGHTA and CDR2 FQGTGA. CDR3 length: 15 residues. Trimming stripped 5 bases from V and 7 bases from J, with 20 bases between. The CDR3 region is CASSIRPPGESGYTF. The DNA of the CDR3 is TGTGCCAGCAGCATAAGACCTCCAGGGGAGAGTGGCTACACCTTC.

The J gene is TRBJ1-5, the V gene TRBV7-9; 11 bases map to TRBD1. The germline V gene encodes CDR1 SEHNR and CDR2 FQNEAQ (reference sequence). CDR3 size: 15 residues. The ends lost 1 base at V and 6 bases at J; junction bases unmatched: 2. The CDR3 coding sequence is TGTGCCAGCAGCTTAGGGACAGGGGGCACTCAGCCCCAGCATTTT. This gives the protein CASSLGTGGTQPQHF.

This chain uses TRBV27 with TRBJ2-1; the D is unclear. CDR1 is MNHEY and CDR2 is SMNVEV in the germline V gene (reference sequence). This CDR3 region has 11 residues. V lost 5 bases and J lost 4, with 3 bases in between. The CDR3 DNA reads as TGTGCCAGCAGTCATTACAATGAGCAGTTCTTC. This codes for CASSHYNEQFF.

The V and J genes are TRBV4-3 and TRBJ1-1; 8 nucleotides match TRBD1. The ends lost 3 bases at V and 4 bases at J; junction bases unmatched: 7. The CDR3 consists of 15 residues. CDR1 is LGHNA, CDR2 YSLEER, per germline. DNA of the CDR3: TGCGCCAGCAGCCAGGCTACAGGGGGTGGCACTGAAGCTTTCTTT. Translated, it gives CASSQATGGGTEAFF.

J is TRBJ1-4 and V is TRBV23-1; 7 bases agree with TRBD1. TRBV23-1 is an ORF; its function is uncertain. The CDR3 has 14 amino acids. With 2 bases clipped from V and 8 bases from J, the junction kept 5 bases outside the gene matches. The CDR3 loop reads CASSQRARGEKLFF. DNA of the CDR3: TGCGCCAGCAGTCAAAGGGCCAGGGGGGAAAAACTGTTTTTT.

This rearrangement joins TRBV27 to TRBJ1-1, with D possibly being TRBD1 (6 bases). Trimming removed 5 bases at V and 1 base at J, with 14 bases between. Germline lookup yields CDR1 MNHEY and CDR2 SMNVEV (reference sequence). The CDR3 runs 15 residues. CDR3 region: CASSLSGAGNTEAFF. The CDR3 DNA reads as TGTGCCAGCAGTCTGTCAGGGGCGGGGAACACTGAAGCTTTCTTT.

The J gene is TRBJ1-4, the V gene TRBV7-2; TRBD1 agrees at 7 bases. The CDR3 sequence is 14 residues long. CDR1 and CDR2 (germline): SGHTA, FQGNSA. The V segment lost 6 bases and the J segment 4 bases; nucleotides outside the gene matches: 5. CDR3 DNA: TGTGCCAGCAGAGGGCAGGGGGTTAATGAAAAACTGTTTTTT. This sequence encodes CASRGQGVNEKLFF.

V usage is TRBV2 and J usage is TRBJ2-3, with D tentatively TRBD2 (6 bases). V was pared by 10 bases and J by 5 bases, with 28 bases between. Germline V gene sequence: CDR1 SNHLY, CDR2 FYNNEI. This CDR3 is 17 amino acids long. The CDR3 reads CATRGEDAIGGRDTQYF. For the CDR3, the DNA is TGTGCCACCCGTGGGGAGGACGCGATTGGAGGACGAGATACGCAGTATTTT.

V and J are TRBV6-5 and TRBJ1-4, with D possibly being TRBD1 (5 bases). This CDR3 comprises 14 residues. Germline CDR1 MNHEY, CDR2 SVGAGI. Trimming took 4 bases from V and 1 from J, leaving 7 bases between them. CDR3 in amino acids: CASSWGGTNEKLFF. CDR3 nucleotides: TGTGCCAGCAGTTGGGGGGGAACTAATGAAAAACTGTTTTTT.